This T cell receptor beta chain was sequenced in a study of T cell therapy after organ transplantation. Overall study results and limits: Minimal repertoire change after therapy followed marked pretherapy expansions in nonresponders.

In this sample, this clone is medium-sized. What it binds is not known. This CDR3 is 13 amino acids long. V was cut by 2 bases and J by 4 bases, with 8 bases left in between. The germline CDR1 and CDR2 sequences are SEHNR and FQNEAQ (reference sequence). Specified time point: 4-8 weeks after completion of therapy. Data came from immunoSEQ multiplex PCR; TCRdb stores just in-frame clones and leaves some out. The sample includes approximately 6,100 clones, about two thirds seen only once; the top ten take about 28%. The input for sequencing was CD8+ T cells from blood, taken after autologous CMV-specific T cell therapy. This TCR derives from a human patient who had received a solid organ transplant and had CMV disease. A share of the T cells may be of graft donor origin. The rearrangement joins TRBV7-9 to TRBJ1-2; D call uncertain. The DNA of the CDR3 is TGTGCCAGCAGCTTATTGGGGTTCTATGGCTACACCTTC. Translating gives CASSLLGFYGYTF. The complete variable domain, with remaining parts taken from reference TRBV7-9 and TRBJ1-2, reads DTGVSQNPRHKITKRGQNVTFRCDPISEHNRLYWYRQTLGQGPEFLTYFQNEAQLEKSRLLSDRFSAERPKGSFSTLEIQRTEQGDSAMYLCASSLLGFYGYTFGSGTRLTVV.